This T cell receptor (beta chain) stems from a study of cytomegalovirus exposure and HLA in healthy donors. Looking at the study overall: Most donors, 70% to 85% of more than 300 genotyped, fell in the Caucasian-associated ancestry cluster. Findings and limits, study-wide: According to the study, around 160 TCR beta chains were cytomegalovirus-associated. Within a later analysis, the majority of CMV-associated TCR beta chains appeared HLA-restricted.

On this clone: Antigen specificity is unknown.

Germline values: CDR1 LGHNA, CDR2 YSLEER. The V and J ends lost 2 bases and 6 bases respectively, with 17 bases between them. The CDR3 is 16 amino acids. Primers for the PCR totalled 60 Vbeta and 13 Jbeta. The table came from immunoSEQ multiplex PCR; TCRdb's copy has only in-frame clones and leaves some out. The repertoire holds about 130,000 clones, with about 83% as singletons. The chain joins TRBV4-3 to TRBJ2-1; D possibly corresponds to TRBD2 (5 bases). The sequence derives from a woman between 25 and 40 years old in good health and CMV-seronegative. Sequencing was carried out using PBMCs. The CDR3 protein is CASSQRWARRSNEQFF. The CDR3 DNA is TGCGCCAGCAGCCAAAGGTGGGCTAGGAGGTCCAATGAGCAGTTCTTC.